Shown below are 12 T cell receptor beta chains from a single sample sequenced in a study of radiotherapy plus CTLA-4 blockade in lung cancer. Using immunoSEQ multiplex PCR, the repertoire was profiled, and TCRdb retains in-frame clones only, with some absent. Of about 120,000 clones in the sample, roughly 74% were seen once. The starting material was peripheral blood, obtained from a patient treated with radiotherapy plus ipilimumab. The source is a human donor with non-small cell lung cancer who had a partial response to radiotherapy plus ipilimumab.

The chain is built from TRBV28 and TRBJ1-5; D may be TRBD1 (6 bases). Per the germline V gene, CDR1 is MDHEN and CDR2 is SYDVKM. This CDR3 has 11 residues. With 6 bases removed from V and 11 bases from J, the gap between germline ends came to 11 bases. CDR3 DNA sequence: TGTGCCAGCAGCCCCACAGGGTCCCAGCATTTT. Protein sequence: CASSPTGSQHF. The full variable domain, completed using reference TRBV28 and TRBJ1-5, is DVKVTQSSRYLVKRTGEKVFLECVQDMDHENMFWYRQDPGLGLRLIYFSYDVKMKEKGDIPEGYSVSREKKERFSLILESASTNQTSMYLCASSPTGSQHFGDGTRLSIL.

The gene calls are TRBV4-1 and TRBJ1-5; D gene uncertain. The V and J ends lost 0 bases and 7 bases respectively, with 10 bases between them. The CDR3 is 14 residues long. Germline CDR1 is MGHRA and CDR2 is YSYEKL. CDR3 region: CASSQETGIQPQHF. The CDR3 DNA reads as TGCGCCAGCAGCCAAGAAACGGGAATCCAGCCCCAGCATTTT.

The chain employs TRBV27 and TRBJ2-3; D is perhaps TRBD1 (6 bases). CDR3 length: 14 amino acids. Deletions cut 4 bases from V and 6 bases from J, with 14 bases between. Germline V gives CDR1 MNHEY, CDR2 SMNVEV (reference sequence). DNA for the CDR3: TGTGCCAGCAGTTCTTCATACCAGGGGGATACGCAGTATTTT. It yields the protein CASSSSYQGDTQYF.

V usage is TRBV15 and J usage is TRBJ2-7; a possible D gene is TRBD2 (7 bases). Germline lookup yields CDR1 LNHNV and CDR2 YYDKDF (reference sequence). Trimming shortened V by 3 bases and J by 0 bases, and 15 bases separated the two germline ends. This CDR3 is built from 16 residues. CDR3 in amino acids: CATSSRGLAASYEQYF. The CDR3 nucleotides read TGTGCCACCAGCAGTCGGGGGCTAGCGGCCTCCTACGAGCAGTACTTC.

The DNA of the CDR3 is TGTGCCACCAGCAGAGAACGGGTCTCTGGGGCCAACGTCCTGACTTTC. It specifies CATSRERVSGANVLTF. The chain joins TRBV15 to TRBJ2-6, with D unclear. Germline values: CDR1 LNHNV, CDR2 YYDKDF (reference sequence). The CDR3 has 16 amino acids. V lost 0 bases to trimming and J lost 0 bases, with 6 bases between them.

The chain is built from TRBV7-3 and TRBJ2-5, with 7 bases fitting TRBD2. Germline V gene sequence: CDR1 SGHTA, CDR2 FQGTGA. The CDR3 loop spans 17 amino acids. With 4 bases clipped from V and 1 base from J, the junction kept 12 bases outside the gene matches. The CDR3 DNA follows: TGTGCCAGCAGCTCTACGGGACTACTAGGACTCCAAGAGACCCAGTACTTC. It specifies CASSSTGLLGLQETQYF.

The chain has TRBV28 and TRBJ1-2, with D maybe TRBD1 (6 bases). The CDR3 has 12 amino acids. V lost 11 bases, J lost 8 bases, and 18 bases lay in between. CDR1 and CDR2 from the germline V gene are MDHEN and SYDVKM. The CDR3 nucleotides read TGTGCCTCAGGGGACAAAGGCTTCGGCTACACCTTC. Translation: CASGDKGFGYTF.

The chain employs TRBV28 and TRBJ1-2; 7 bases agree with TRBD1. This CDR3 is 16 amino acids long. Germline lookup yields CDR1 MDHEN and CDR2 SYDVKM. V was pared by 7 bases and J by 8 bases, with 19 bases of the junction left unmatched. DNA for the CDR3: TGTGCCAGCACCTCAGGACAGGTCAACACGGGCGGAGGCTACACCTTC. Residues: CASTSGQVNTGGGYTF.

The chain has TRBV4-1 and TRBJ2-5; 13 positions agree with TRBD2. CDR3 length equals 18 residues. V shed 4 bases, J shed 5 bases, and the junction held 13 bases outside the gene matches. Germline CDR1 and CDR2: MGHRA and YSYEKL. The CDR3: CASSRGRTSGRGGETQYF. The CDR3 DNA sequence: TGCGCCAGCAGCCGAGGTCGAACTAGCGGGAGGGGAGGGGAGACCCAGTACTTC.

The rearrangement joins TRBV19 to TRBJ1-1; no clear D. Between the trimmed V and J ends, which lost 5 bases and 10 bases, there was a span of 20 bases. The germline CDR1 and CDR2 sequences are LNHDA and SQIVND (reference sequence). The CDR3 sequence is 14 residues long. CDR3 sequence: CASSPRDFPGGAFF. DNA of the CDR3: TGTGCCAGTAGTCCTCGGGATTTCCCAGGTGGAGCTTTCTTT.

V gene TRBV12-5 combines with J gene TRBJ2-7; tentative D call: TRBD1 (8 bases). Germline V lookup: CDR1 LGHNT, CDR2 FRNRAP. The length of the CDR3 is 12 residues. V lost 5 bases and J 9 bases, leaving 14 bases between the germline ends. This CDR3 is CASGPHRGGQYV. As DNA, the CDR3 is TGTGCTAGTGGTCCACACAGGGGGGGGCAGTACGTC.

This chain connects TRBV20-1 to TRBJ2-1; 8 nucleotides line up with TRBD1. The CDR3 consists of 11 residues. Germline V gene lookup returns CDR1 DFQATT and CDR2 SNEGSKA (reference sequence). Written as DNA, the CDR3 is TGCAGGGGGACAGGTGGTGATGAGCAGTTCTTC. Translating gives CRGTGGDEQFF.